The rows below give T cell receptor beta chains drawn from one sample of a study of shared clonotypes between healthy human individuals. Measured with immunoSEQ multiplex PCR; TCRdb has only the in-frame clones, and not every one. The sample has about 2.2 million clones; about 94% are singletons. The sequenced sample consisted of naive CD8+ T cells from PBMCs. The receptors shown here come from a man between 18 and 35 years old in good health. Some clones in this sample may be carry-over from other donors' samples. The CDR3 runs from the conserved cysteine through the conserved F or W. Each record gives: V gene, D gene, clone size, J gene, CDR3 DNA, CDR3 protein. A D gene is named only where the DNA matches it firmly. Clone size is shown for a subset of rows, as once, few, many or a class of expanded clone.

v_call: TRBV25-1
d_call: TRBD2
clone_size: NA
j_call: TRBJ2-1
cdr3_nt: TGTGCCAGCAGTGAAAGTTTGCGGGGGGAGCAGTTCTTC
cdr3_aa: CASSESLRGEQFF

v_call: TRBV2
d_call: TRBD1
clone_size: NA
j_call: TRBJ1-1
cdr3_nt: TGTGCCAGCAGGTGGGACAGGGACTTTTCTGAAGCTTTCTTT
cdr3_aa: CASRWDRDFSEAFF

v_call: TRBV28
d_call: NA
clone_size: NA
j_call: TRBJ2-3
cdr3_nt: TGTGCCAGCAGTGCGCGACGTTCAAGGGAGGGCACAGATACGCAGTATTTT
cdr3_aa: CASSARRSREGTDTQYF

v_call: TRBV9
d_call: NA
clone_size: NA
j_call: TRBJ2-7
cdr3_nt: TGTGCCAGCAGCGTAGCGAAAGGTGGGGCGCTTTACGAGCAGTACTTC
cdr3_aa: CASSVAKGGALYEQYF

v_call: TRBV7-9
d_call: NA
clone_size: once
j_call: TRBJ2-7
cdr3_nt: TGTGCCAGCAGCTTAGGTGGGCCTACCTACGAGCAGTACTTC
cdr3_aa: CASSLGGPTYEQYF

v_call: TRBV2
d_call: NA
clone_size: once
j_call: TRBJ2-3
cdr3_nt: TGTGCCAGCATCCGACGGAACGCTACTACAGATACGCAGTATTTT
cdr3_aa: CASIRRNATTDTQYF

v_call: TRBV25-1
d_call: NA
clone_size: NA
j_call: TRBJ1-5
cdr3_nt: TGTGCCAGCAGTGAATTTGGAAATAGCAATCAGCCCCAGCATTTT
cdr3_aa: CASSEFGNSNQPQHF

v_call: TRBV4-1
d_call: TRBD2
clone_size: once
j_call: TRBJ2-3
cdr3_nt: TGCGCCAGCAGCCAGAATAGCGGGCCCCTGGTTAATACGCAGTATTTT
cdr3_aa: CASSQNSGPLVNTQYF

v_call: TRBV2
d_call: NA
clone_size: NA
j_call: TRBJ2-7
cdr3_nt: TGTGCCAGCCAGGTTAACTCCTACGAGCAGTACTTC
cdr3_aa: CASQVNSYEQYF

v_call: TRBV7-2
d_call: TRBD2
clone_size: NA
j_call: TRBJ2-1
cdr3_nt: TGTGCCAGCAGCCCAGGACTAGCGGGAGGTTCATATGAGCAGTTCTTC
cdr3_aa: CASSPGLAGGSYEQFF

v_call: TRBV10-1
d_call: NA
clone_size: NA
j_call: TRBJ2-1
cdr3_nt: TGCGCCAGCAGTGGGGGGAATGAGCAGTTCTTC
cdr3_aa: CASSGGNEQFF

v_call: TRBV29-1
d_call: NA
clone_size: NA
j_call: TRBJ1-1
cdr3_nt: TGCAGCGTCCTTAGTGGAGGGATGAACACTGAAGCTTTCTTT
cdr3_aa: CSVLSGGMNTEAFF

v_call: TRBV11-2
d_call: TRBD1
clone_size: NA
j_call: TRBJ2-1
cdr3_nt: TGTGCCAGCAGCTTCCCGGGACAGGGTGTTGATGAGCAGTTCTTC
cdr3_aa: CASSFPGQGVDEQFF

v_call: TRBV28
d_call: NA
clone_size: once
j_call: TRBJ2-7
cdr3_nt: TGTGCCAGCAGAGTCGGACTGCGCTCCTACGAGCAGTACTTC
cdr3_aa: CASRVGLRSYEQYF

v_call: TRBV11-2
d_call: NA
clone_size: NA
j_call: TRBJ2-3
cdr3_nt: TGTGCCAGCAGCTTATCAGATACGCAGTATTTT
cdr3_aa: CASSLSDTQYF

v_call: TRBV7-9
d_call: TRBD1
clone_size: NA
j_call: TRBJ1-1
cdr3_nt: TGTGCCAGCAGCTCAACGGGACAGACGGAGTTGAGTACTGAAGCTTTCTTT
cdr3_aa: CASSSTGQTELSTEAFF

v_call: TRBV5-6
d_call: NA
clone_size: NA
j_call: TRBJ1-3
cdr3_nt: TGTGCCAGCAGGCAATATGGGATAGGAAACACCATATATTTT
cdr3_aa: CASRQYGIGNTIYF

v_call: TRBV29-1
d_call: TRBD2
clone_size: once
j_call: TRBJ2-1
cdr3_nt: TGCAGCGTTGAAACTAGCGGGAGGCGTAATGAGCAGTTCTTC
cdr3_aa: CSVETSGRRNEQFF

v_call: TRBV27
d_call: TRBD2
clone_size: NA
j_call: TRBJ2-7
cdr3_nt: TGTGCCAGCAGTTTATCGGGAGCGGGGGCTACTTCCTACGAGCAGTACTTC
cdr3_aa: CASSLSGAGATSYEQYF

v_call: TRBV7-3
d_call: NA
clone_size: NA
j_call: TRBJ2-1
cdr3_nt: TGTGCCAGCAGCTTAGCGGGGTGGAATGAGCAGTTCTTC
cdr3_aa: CASSLAGWNEQFF

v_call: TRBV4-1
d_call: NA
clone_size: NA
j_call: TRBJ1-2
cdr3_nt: TGCGCCAGCAGCCAAGCGGGGGCGCTAGGGTATGGCTACACCTTC
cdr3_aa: CASSQAGALGYGYTF

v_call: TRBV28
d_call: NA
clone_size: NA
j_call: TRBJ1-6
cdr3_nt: TGTGCCAGCAGTTTTCAGGACAGCTCACCCCTCCACTTT
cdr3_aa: CASSFQDSSPLHF

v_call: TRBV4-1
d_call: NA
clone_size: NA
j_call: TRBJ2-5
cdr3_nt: TGCGCCAGCAGCCCCTCCGCCAGGGGAGAGACCCAGTACTTC
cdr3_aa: CASSPSARGETQYF

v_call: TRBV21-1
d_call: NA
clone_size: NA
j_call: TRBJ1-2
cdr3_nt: TGTGCCAGCACCCCGGTAAGGGCCAAGAACTATGGCTACACCTTC
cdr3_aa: CASTPVRAKNYGYTF

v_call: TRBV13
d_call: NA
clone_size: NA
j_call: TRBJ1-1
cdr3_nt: TGTGCCAGCAGCTTAGGAGGGGTGGGCTTTGCTGAAGCTTTCTTT
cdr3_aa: CASSLGGVGFAEAFF

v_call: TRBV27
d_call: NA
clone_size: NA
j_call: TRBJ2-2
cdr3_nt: TGTGCCAGCAGTCCACTACAGGTTAACACCGGGGAGCTGTTTTTT
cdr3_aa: CASSPLQVNTGELFF

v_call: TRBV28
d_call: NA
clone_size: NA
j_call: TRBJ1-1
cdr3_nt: TGTGCCAGCAGTCTACGCCAGGCACTCGGGGGAACTGAAGCTTTCTTT
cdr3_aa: CASSLRQALGGTEAFF

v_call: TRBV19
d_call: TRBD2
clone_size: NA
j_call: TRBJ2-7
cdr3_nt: TGTGCCAGTAGTATACTAGCGGGAGGGCCTCACGAGCAGTACTTC
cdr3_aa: CASSILAGGPHEQYF

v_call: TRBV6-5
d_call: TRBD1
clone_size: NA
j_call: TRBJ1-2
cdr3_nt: TGTGCCAGCAGTTATCGGACAGGGGCAGAACTAGCCTTCACCTTC
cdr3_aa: CASSYRTGAELAFTF

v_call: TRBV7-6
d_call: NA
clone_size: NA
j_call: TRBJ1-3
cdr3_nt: TGTGCCAGCAGCTTAATGACGGCAGGAAACACCATATATTTT
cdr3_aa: CASSLMTAGNTIYF

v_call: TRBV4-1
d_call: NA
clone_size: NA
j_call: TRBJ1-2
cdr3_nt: TGCGCCAGCAGCCCCCTAGGAAGGAACTATGGCTACACCTTC
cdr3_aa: CASSPLGRNYGYTF

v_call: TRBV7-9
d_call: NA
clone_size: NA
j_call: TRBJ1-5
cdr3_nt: TGTGCCAGCAGCTTAGGGGGGGTGCAGCCCCAGCATTTT
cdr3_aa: CASSLGGVQPQHF

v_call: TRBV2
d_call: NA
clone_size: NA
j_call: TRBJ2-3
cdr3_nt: TGTGCCAGCAGTGATCGGGGGTATTCTGCAGATACGCAGTATTTT
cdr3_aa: CASSDRGYSADTQYF

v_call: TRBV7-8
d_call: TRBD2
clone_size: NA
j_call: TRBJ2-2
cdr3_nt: TGTGCCAGCAGCTCCTTCGCCGGGGGGACCGGGGAGCTGTTTTTT
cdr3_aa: CASSSFAGGTGELFF

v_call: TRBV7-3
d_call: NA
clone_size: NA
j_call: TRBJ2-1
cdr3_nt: TGTACGCAGCTTGTCCACGGGGAGGGGGCCAATGAGCAGTTCTTC
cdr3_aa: CTQLVHGEGANEQFF

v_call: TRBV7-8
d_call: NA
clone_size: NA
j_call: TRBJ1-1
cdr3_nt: TGTGCCAGCAGCACCTCAGCGAACACTGAAGCTTTCTTT
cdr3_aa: CASSTSANTEAFF

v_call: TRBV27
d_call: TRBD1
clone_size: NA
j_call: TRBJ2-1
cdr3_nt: TGTGCCAGCACCGGGACAGAGAACTACAATGAGCAGTTCTTC
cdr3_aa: CASTGTENYNEQFF

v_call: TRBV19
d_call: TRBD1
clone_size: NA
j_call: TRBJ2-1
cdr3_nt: TGTGCCAGTAGCGACAGGGGCGGAAGATACAATGAGCAGTTCTTC
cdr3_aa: CASSDRGGRYNEQFF

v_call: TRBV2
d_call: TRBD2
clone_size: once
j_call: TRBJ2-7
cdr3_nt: TGTGCCAGCAGTTGGGGCGGGGGGTTAACCTACGAGCAGTACTTC
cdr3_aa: CASSWGGGLTYEQYF

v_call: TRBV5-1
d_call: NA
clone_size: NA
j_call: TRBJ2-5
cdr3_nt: TGCGCCAGCAGCGGGCCGGGACGGCGGGAGACCCAGTACTTC
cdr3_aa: CASSGPGRRETQYF

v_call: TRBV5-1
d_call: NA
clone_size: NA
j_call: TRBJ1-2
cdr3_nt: TGCGCCAGCAGCCCCAGGGAAGTGTATGGCTACACCTTC
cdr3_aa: CASSPREVYGYTF

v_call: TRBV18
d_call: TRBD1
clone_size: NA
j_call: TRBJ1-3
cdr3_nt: TGTGCCAGCTCACCAGACAGGGGGCTTGACGGAAACACCATATATTTT
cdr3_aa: CASSPDRGLDGNTIYF

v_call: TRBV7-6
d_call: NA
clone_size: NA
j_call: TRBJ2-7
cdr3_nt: TGTGCCAGCAGCCGACAGGGAGGCTACGAGCAGTACTTC
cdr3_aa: CASSRQGGYEQYF

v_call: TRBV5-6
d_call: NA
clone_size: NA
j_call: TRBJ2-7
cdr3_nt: TGTGCCAGCAGCTTGGCCGTGTTCAGAACCTACGAGCAGTACTTC
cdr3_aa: CASSLAVFRTYEQYF

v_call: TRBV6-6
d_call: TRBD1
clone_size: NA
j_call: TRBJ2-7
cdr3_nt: TGTGCCAGCAGTCGGACAGGATCCTACGAGCAGTACTTC
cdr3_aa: CASSRTGSYEQYF

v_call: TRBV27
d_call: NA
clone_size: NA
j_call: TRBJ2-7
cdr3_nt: TGTGCCAGCAGTTTATCTGCGGGGTTTGGCGAGCAGTACTTC
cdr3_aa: CASSLSAGFGEQYF

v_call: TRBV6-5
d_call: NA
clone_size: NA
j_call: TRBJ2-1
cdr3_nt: TGTGCCAGCAGTTACTCGCCTAGACCTAGAGCCAATGAGCAGTTCTTC
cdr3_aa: CASSYSPRPRANEQFF